One sample yielded the 18 T cell receptor beta chains listed below, sequenced in a study of cytomegalovirus exposure and HLA in healthy donors. Primers included in the PCR were 60 Vbeta and 13 Jbeta primers. TCRdb keeps only in-frame clones here, not all; method: immunoSEQ multiplex PCR. This table holds over 200,000 clones, more than 65% found once. The sequencing input was PBMCs. The receptors here all came from a woman in her twenties or thirties in good health and CMV-seronegative.

This clone appeared once. The J gene is TRBJ2-2, the V gene TRBV6-1; 11 bases line up with TRBD2. V lost 5 bases to trimming and J lost 1 base; unmatched junction nucleotides: 0. From germline, CDR1 is MNHNS and CDR2 SASEGT. CDR3 size: 15 residues. CDR3 residues: CASSLAGGNTGELFF. In nucleotides, the CDR3 is TGTGCCAGCAGTCTAGCGGGGGGGAACACCGGGGAGCTGTTTTTT.

This clone was seen once. The rearrangement links TRBV5-1 to TRBJ1-4, with D perhaps TRBD1 (5 bases). The CDR3 sequence is 18 residues long. Trimming stripped 1 base from V and 10 bases from J, with 26 bases between. Germline CDR1 reads SGHRS; CDR2 reads YFSETQ. Here the CDR3 reads CASSLSPFPRALVGKLFF. The CDR3 nucleotides read TGCGCCAGCAGCTTGAGCCCCTTTCCCAGGGCCCTTGTCGGAAAACTGTTTTTT.

This clone was seen just once. The chain recombines TRBV5-1 with TRBJ2-7; no definite D call. The CDR3 spans 15 residues. Germline lookup yields CDR1 SGHRS and CDR2 YFSETQ. The V end was cut by 0 bases, the J end by 0 bases, with 10 bases between. The CDR3 nucleotides read TGCGCCAGCAGCTTGGGACAACCGAGCTCCTACGAGCAGTACTTC. Translation gives CASSLGQPSSYEQYF.

This chain joins TRBV27 and TRBJ2-1; D remains unclear. The length of the CDR3 is 14 residues. CDR1 is MNHEY and CDR2 is SMNVEV in the germline V gene (reference sequence). The V gene lost 5 bases and the J gene lost 5 bases, with 13 bases spanning the gap. The CDR3 region has the DNA TGTGCCAGCAGTCGAGGAGCCTGGAACAATGAGCAGTTCTTC. Translated, it gives CASSRGAWNNEQFF.

The chain couples TRBV6-1 to TRBJ2-1; D unresolved. The CDR3 sequence is 12 residues long. Germline assignment: CDR1 MNHNS and CDR2 SASEGT. Trimming shortened V by 7 bases and J by 5 bases, and 9 bases separated the two germline ends. CDR3 loop: CASINYNNEQFF. CDR3 nucleotides: TGTGCCAGCATAAACTACAACAATGAGCAGTTCTTC.

This clone was recorded a few times. The rearrangement uses TRBV5-5 and TRBJ2-7; 8 positions agree with TRBD1. V lost 0 bases and J lost 3; bases outside the gene matches: 14. The CDR3 runs 18 residues. Germline CDR1 is SGHKS and CDR2 is YYEKEE (reference sequence). The CDR3 is CASSLEIPWTGTNYEQYF. Here the CDR3 DNA reads TGTGCCAGCAGCTTGGAAATCCCGTGGACAGGGACGAACTACGAGCAGTACTTC.

This chain joins TRBV19 and TRBJ2-1; TRBD1 matches at 7 bases. The germline V gene encodes CDR1 LNHDA and CDR2 SQIVND (reference sequence). Losses at the gene ends were 3 bases for V and 4 bases for J; bases not matched to a gene: 9. CDR3 length: 16 residues. Here the CDR3 DNA reads TGTGCCAGTAGTATTTCGACAGGGAGTCCTTACAATGAGCAGTTCTTC. This gives the protein CASSISTGSPYNEQFF.

Worth noting for this clone: One junction end does not reproduce the germline sequence, and a read error may be involved. This chain joins TRBV30 and TRBJ1-1, with a tentative D call TRBD1 (5 bases). The CDR3 sequence is 13 residues long. The germline CDR1 and CDR2 sequences are GTSNPN and SVGIG (reference sequence). Here the CDR3 reads CAWSVQGATQAFF. Written as DNA, the CDR3 is TGTGCCTGGAGTGTACAAGGGGCCACTCAAGCTTTCTTT.

The chain recombines TRBV5-6 with TRBJ2-7, with TRBD1 identical over 9 bases. The germline V gene encodes CDR1 SGHDT and CDR2 YYEEEE. J was trimmed by 4 bases and V by 4 bases; bases with no gene match: 9. This CDR3 comprises 15 residues. The CDR3 DNA is TGTGCCAGCAGCCCATCCGGGACAGGGAGTTACGAGCAGTACTTC. Amino acids: CASSPSGTGSYEQYF.

The rearrangement uses TRBV19 and TRBJ2-5, with a weak D call TRBD2 (6 bases). With 8 bases removed from V and 2 bases from J, the gap between germline ends came to 12 bases. This CDR3 region has 13 residues. From germline, CDR1 is LNHDA and CDR2 SQIVND (reference sequence). CDR3 sequence: CASGGAGQETQYF. DNA of the CDR3: TGTGCCAGTGGGGGTGCGGGACAAGAGACCCAGTACTTC.

The chain is built from TRBV19 and TRBJ2-7; D gene uncertain. The CDR3 loop spans 13 amino acids. V lost 4 bases, J lost 3 bases, and 10 bases lay in between. Germline V CDR1 and CDR2: LNHDA, SQIVND (reference sequence). Written as DNA, the CDR3 is TGTGCCAGTAGTAGCGGTCTGGGCTACGAGCAGTACTTC. Its translation is CASSSGLGYEQYF.

In this sample, this clone turned up a few times. The rearrangement links TRBV6-5 to TRBJ1-1; D ambiguous. This CDR3 has 14 residues. V was pared by 10 bases and J by 4 bases, with 19 bases between. Germline CDR1 MNHEY, CDR2 SVGAGI. The CDR3 DNA reads as TGTGCCATCACTCCTAGGTTGGATCGCACTGAAGCTTTCTTT. Residues: CAITPRLDRTEAFF.

The chain recombines TRBV7-9 with TRBJ1-6; a weak D match, TRBD1 (6 bases). CDR1 is SEHNR, CDR2 FQNEAQ, per germline (reference sequence). V gave up 5 bases and J gave up 9 bases, with 20 bases separating them. The CDR3 consists of 16 residues. This CDR3 is CASSQQGTSRVSPLHF. In DNA, the CDR3 is TGTGCCAGCAGCCAACAAGGGACATCTCGTGTTTCACCCCTCCACTTT.

The J gene is TRBJ1-1, the V gene TRBV5-1, with D possibly matching TRBD1 (5 bases). The CDR3 sequence is 15 residues long. CDR1 SGHRS and CDR2 YFSETQ come from the germline V gene. Trimming took off 0 bases at V and 5 bases at J, with 14 bases between the two ends. The CDR3 DNA sequence: TGCGCCAGCAGCTTGGAAGGGGTTGTTCGGACTGAAGCTTTCTTT. It is translated as CASSLEGVVRTEAFF.

The CDR3 reads CASSPKGSGYGYTF. DNA for the CDR3: TGTGCCAGCAGCCCGAAGGGGTCTGGGTATGGCTACACCTTC. The chain recombines TRBV9 with TRBJ1-2, with D maybe TRBD1 (5 bases). V was clipped by 4 bases and J by 5 bases, with 15 bases between them. The germline V gene encodes CDR1 SGDLS and CDR2 YYNGEE. This CDR3 contains 14 residues.

The chain joins TRBV5-1 to TRBJ2-5, with TRBD2 matching over 7 bases. The J call may be faulty, since TRBJ2-7 better matches the DNA end. This CDR3 is built from 15 residues. Germline CDR1 reads SGHRS; CDR2 reads YFSETQ. The CDR3 sequence is CASSPFAGDSYEQYF. As DNA, the CDR3 is TGCGCCAGCAGCCCCTTTGCGGGGGACTCCTACGAGCAGTACTTC.

The chain employs TRBV7-9 and TRBJ2-2; 9 bases line up with TRBD2. The germline V gene has CDR1 SEHNR and CDR2 FQNEAQ (reference sequence). The CDR3 contains 14 residues. The CDR3 loop reads CAVGLAGDTGELFF. The CDR3 DNA reads as TGTGCTGTGGGCTTAGCGGGAGATACCGGGGAGCTGTTTTTT.

This clone appeared once. The rearrangement uses TRBV6-5 and TRBJ1-5; 8 bases match TRBD1. CDR1 and CDR2 (germline): MNHEY, SVGAGI. CDR3 size: 15 residues. Trimming took 2 bases from V and 6 from J; bases not matched to a gene: 6. Here the CDR3 reads CASSYGRGLGQPQHF. CDR3 sequence (DNA): TGTGCCAGCAGTTACGGCAGGGGGCTGGGTCAGCCCCAGCATTTT.